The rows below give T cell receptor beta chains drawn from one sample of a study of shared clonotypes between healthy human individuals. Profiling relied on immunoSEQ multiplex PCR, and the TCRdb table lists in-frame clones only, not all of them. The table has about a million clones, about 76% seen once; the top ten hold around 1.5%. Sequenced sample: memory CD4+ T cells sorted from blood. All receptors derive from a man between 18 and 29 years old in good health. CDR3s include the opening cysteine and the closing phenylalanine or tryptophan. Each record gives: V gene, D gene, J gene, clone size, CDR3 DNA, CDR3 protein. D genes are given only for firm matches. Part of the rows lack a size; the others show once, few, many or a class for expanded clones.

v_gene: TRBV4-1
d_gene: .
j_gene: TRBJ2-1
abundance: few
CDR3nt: TGCGCCAGCAGCCAAGATCTATCCGTTTTGGGCGGGATAACCCCCTACAATGAGCAGTTCTTC
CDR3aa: CASSQDLSVLGGITPYNEQFF

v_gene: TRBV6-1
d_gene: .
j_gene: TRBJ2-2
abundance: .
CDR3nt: TGTGCCAGCAGGGGTCAGGGGGGAACCACCGGGGAGCTGTTTTTT
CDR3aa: CASRGQGGTTGELFF

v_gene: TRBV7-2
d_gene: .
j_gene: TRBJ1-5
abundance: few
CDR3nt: TGTGCCAGCAGCCGGGACTACCTAGGGCCCCAGCATTTT
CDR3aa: CASSRDYLGPQHF

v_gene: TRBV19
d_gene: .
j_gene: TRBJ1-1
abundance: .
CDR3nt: TGTGCCAGTAGTCCCGACGGGTCGGCCACTGAAGCTTTCTTT
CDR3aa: CASSPDGSATEAFF

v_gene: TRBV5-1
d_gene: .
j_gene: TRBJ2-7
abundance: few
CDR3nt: TGCGCCAGCAGCTTACGGGGGCTCGAGCAGTACTTC
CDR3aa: CASSLRGLEQYF

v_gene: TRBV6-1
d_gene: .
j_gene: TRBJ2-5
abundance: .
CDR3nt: TGTGCCAGCGGATCTAGCTCTTTTCAAGAGACCCAGTACTTC
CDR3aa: CASGSSSFQETQYF

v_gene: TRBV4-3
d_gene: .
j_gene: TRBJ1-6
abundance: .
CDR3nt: TGCGCCAGCAGCCAAGATCTTGGTTCACCCCTCCACTTT
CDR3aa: CASSQDLGSPLHF

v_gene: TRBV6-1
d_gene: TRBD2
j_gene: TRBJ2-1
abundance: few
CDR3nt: TGTGCCAGCACCACTCTAGCGGCCGCCGGCCAGCAGTTCTTC
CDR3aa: CASTTLAAAGQQFF

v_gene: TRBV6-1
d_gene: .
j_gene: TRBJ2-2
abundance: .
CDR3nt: TGTGCCAGCAGTGCTGTGGGCGCCGCCGGGGAGCTGTTTTTT
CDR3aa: CASSAVGAAGELFF

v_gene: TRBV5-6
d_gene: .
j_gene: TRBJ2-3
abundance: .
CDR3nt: TGTGCCAGCAGTATACCGGGGCTCCACGAAGATACGCAGTATTTT
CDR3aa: CASSIPGLHEDTQYF

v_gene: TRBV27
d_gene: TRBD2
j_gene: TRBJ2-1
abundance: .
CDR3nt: TGTGCCAGCACCATTAACTCCGGGAGCGGGAGCTCCTACAATGAGCAGTTCTTC
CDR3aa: CASTINSGSGSSYNEQFF

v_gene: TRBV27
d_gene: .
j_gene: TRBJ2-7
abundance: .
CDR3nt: TGTGCCAGCAGTCCTCAGGGCTCCTACGAGCAGTACTTC
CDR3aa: CASSPQGSYEQYF

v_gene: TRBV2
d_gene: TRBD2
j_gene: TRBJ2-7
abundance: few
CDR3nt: TGTGCCAGCAGGGGGGGACTAGCGGGCTCCTACGAGCAGTACTTC
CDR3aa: CASRGGLAGSYEQYF

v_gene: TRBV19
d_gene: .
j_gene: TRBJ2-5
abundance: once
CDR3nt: TGTGCCAGTTCCAGGGACGGGGTCGGGACCCAGTACTTC
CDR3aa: CASSRDGVGTQYF

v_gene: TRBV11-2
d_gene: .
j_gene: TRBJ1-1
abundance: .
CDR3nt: TGTGCCAGCAGCCCCGACGGGTTTAACACTGAAGCTTTCTTT
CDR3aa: CASSPDGFNTEAFF

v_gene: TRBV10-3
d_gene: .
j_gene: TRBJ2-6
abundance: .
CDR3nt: TGTGCCATCAGTGATCGCGAGAGCTCTGGGGCCAACGTCCTGACTTTC
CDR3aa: CAISDRESSGANVLTF